The clone carrying this TCR beta chain was detected many times. Antigen unknown. Libraries of TCR beta came from quantitative 5'-RACE with molecular barcodes. TCRdb reprocessed the 5' RACE reads via MiXCR and lists one record per CDR3 protein. The sample has 200,000 to 300,000 distinct CDR3 sequences, approximately 11% seen once. The sample comes from a study of CD8 T cells in ankylosing spondylitis. This CDR3 has 16 amino acids. V was pared by 0 bases and J by 5 bases, with 14 bases between. Germline loops: CDR1 LNHNV, CDR2 YYDKDF (reference sequence). Broader study findings: Disease-linked clones bore a CD8+ phenotype, appearing relatively rarely in peripheral blood. Apparently characteristic of ankylosing spondylitis blood was a TCR beta motif (about 8 highly homologous variants). Disease-associated clones were reportedly significantly overrepresented in matched ankylosing spondylitis synovial fluid.

This sequence was found in a male donor with ankylosing spondylitis or in good health (not recorded which). Sequenced material: blood, either unsorted or a sorted T cell fraction (not recorded which). V and J are TRBV15 and TRBJ1-5; D uncertain. CDR3 sequence reads: CATSREDGTPYQPQHF. In nucleotides, the CDR3 is TGTGCCACCAGCAGAGAGGACGGAACCCCTTATCAGCCCCAGCATTTT. The variable domain in full, completed from reference TRBV15 and TRBJ1-5, reads DAMVIQNPRYQVTQFGKPVTLSCSQTLNHNVMYWYQQKSSQAPKLLFHYYDKDFNNEADTPDNFQSRRPNTSFCFLDIRSPGLGDTAMYLCATSREDGTPYQPQHFGDGTRLSIL.